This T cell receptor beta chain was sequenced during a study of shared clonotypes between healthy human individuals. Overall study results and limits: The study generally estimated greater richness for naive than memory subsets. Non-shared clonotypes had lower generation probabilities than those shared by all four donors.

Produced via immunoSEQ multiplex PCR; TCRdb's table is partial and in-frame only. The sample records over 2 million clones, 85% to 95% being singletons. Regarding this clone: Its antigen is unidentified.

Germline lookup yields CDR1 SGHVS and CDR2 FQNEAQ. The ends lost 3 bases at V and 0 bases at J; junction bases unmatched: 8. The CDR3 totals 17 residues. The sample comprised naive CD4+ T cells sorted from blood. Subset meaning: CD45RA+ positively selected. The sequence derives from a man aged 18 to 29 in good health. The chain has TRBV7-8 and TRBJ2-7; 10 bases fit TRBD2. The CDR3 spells CASSFSSTSGFSYEQYF. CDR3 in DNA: TGTGCCAGCAGCTTTTCCTCGACTAGCGGGTTCTCCTACGAGCAGTACTTC.